Listed below are T cell receptor beta chains from one sample, sequenced in a study of T cell repertoires in cytomegalovirus infection. Each CDR3 protein is one row after TCRdb ran MiXCR on the reads. The sample records under 200,000 distinct CDR3 sequences, more than 9% being singletons. Sequences were obtained from PBMCs. Source of these receptors: a human donor in good health (CMV status not recorded). Some clones in this sample may be carry-over from other donors' samples. Both conserved end residues are part of each CDR3. Each record gives: D gene, clone size, J gene, V gene, CDR3 length, CDR3 protein, CDR3 DNA. D genes are given only for firm matches. Clone sizes are given selectively: once, few, many, or a class where the clone is expanded.

. . TRBJ1-1 TRBV7-9 14 CASIKDGVGTEAFF TGTGCCAGCATTAAGGACGGGGTTGGCACTGAAGCTTTCTTT
. . TRBJ1-1 TRBV9 13 CVSSVNGDREAFF TGTGTCAGCAGCGTAAATGGGGACCGGGAAGCTTTCTTT
. many TRBJ2-1 TRBV7-2 15 CASSLDGGPHNEQFF TGTGCCAGCAGCTTAGACGGGGGGCCCCACAATGAGCAGTTCTTC
. . TRBJ1-1 TRBV28 15 CASSLSGGLGTEAFF TGTGCCAGCAGTTTATCCGGGGGTTTGGGCACTGAAGCTTTCTTT
. . TRBJ1-2 TRBV29-1 12 CSVGGVGYGYTF TGCAGCGTTGGAGGGGTGGGGTATGGCTACACCTTC
. many TRBJ2-7 TRBV5-1 16 CASNLYPTQVAYEQYF TGCGCCAGCAACCTGTATCCCACCCAGGTCGCCTACGAGCAGTACTTC
. many TRBJ2-7 TRBV4-1 13 CASSPTERYEQYF TGCGCCAGCAGCCCAACTGAGCGGTACGAGCAGTACTTC
. . TRBJ2-7 TRBV5-1 15 CASSLDSRSSYEQYF TGCGCCAGCAGCTTGGACTCTCGGAGCTCCTACGAGCAGTACTTC
. many TRBJ1-4 TRBV7-9 16 CASSFPGGRANEKLFF TGTGCCAGCAGCTTTCCGGGGGGCCGCGCTAATGAAAAACTGTTTTTT
. many TRBJ1-2 TRBV7-2 14 CASSPGQGKYGYTF TGTGCCAGCAGCCCCGGCCAGGGGAAGTATGGCTACACCTTC
. many TRBJ1-1 TRBV7-2 14 CASSPLTGNTEAFF TGTGCCAGCAGCCCGCTTACAGGGAACACTGAAGCTTTCTTT
. few TRBJ1-1 TRBV20-1 14 CSASIPPGNTEAFF TGCAGTGCTAGTATCCCCCCCGGGAACACTGAAGCTTTCTTT
. . TRBJ2-4 TRBV20-1 13 CSATRESGDIQYF TGCAGTGCTACCCGGGAGTCAGGGGACATTCAGTACTTC
TRBD2 few TRBJ2-2 TRBV6-6 19 CASSRPGLAGGANTGELFF TGTGCCAGCAGCCGACCCGGACTAGCGGGAGGCGCGAACACCGGGGAGCTGTTTTTT
TRBD1 . TRBJ1-1 TRBV28 13 CASSSSGGKGAFF TGTGCCAGCAGTTCTTCAGGGGGCAAAGGAGCTTTCTTT
. many TRBJ2-5 TRBV7-8 14 CASAPPGGLETQYF TGTGCCTCCGCCCCCCCCGGGGGTCTTGAGACCCAGTACTTC
. many TRBJ1-2 TRBV7-2 14 CASSLPVVIRAYTF TGTGCCAGCAGCTTACCGGTGGTCATCCGGGCCTACACCTTC
TRBD1 many TRBJ2-1 TRBV19 15 CASSIGTGAYNEQFF TGTGCCAGTAGTATAGGAACAGGGGCCTACAATGAGCAGTTCTTC
TRBD1 . TRBJ1-3 TRBV7-2 16 CASSPWTGRSGNTIYF TGTGCCAGCAGCCCCTGGACAGGGCGGTCTGGAAACACCATATATTTT
TRBD1 . TRBJ2-6 TRBV29-1 18 CSVNTPGTGSTGANVLTF TGCAGCGTCAACACACCCGGGACAGGGAGTACTGGGGCCAACGTCCTGACTTTC
. . TRBJ1-4 TRBV2 15 CASSPRGGKGEKLFF TGTGCCAGCAGTCCGCGGGGGGGGAAGGGTGAAAAACTGTTTTTT
. few TRBJ2-7 TRBV5-1 14 CASSLEAGVNEQYF TGCGCCAGCAGCTTGGAGGCAGGGGTAAACGAGCAGTACTTC
TRBD2 many TRBJ2-5 TRBV4-2 19 CASSQLSPGGLAGEETQYF TGTGCCAGCAGCCAGCTGTCTCCAGGGGGACTAGCGGGGGAAGAGACCCAGTACTTC
TRBD1 . TRBJ1-2 TRBV7-4 16 CASSFPGQGVLRGYTF TGTGCCAGCAGCTTCCCGGGACAGGGGGTCCTGCGTGGCTACACCTTC
TRBD1 . TRBJ1-2 TRBV29-1 16 CSVEPVGQGSFYGYTF TGCAGCGTTGAACCGGTCGGACAGGGAAGCTTCTATGGCTACACCTTC
TRBD2 many TRBJ2-7 TRBV29-1 14 CSVEGLAGAYEQYF TGCAGCGTTGAAGGACTAGCGGGGGCCTACGAGCAGTACTTC
TRBD1 . TRBJ2-4 TRBV20-1 15 CSATRQGLTKNIQYF TGCAGTGCTACGCGACAGGGGCTAACCAAAAACATTCAGTACTTC
. many TRBJ1-1 TRBV7-3 14 CASSLGGIGTEAFF TGTGCCAGCAGCTTAGGGGGTATTGGCACTGAAGCTTTCTTT
TRBD2 many TRBJ2-1 TRBV7-8 19 CASSLAAGWTSGGAGEQFF TGTGCCAGCAGCTTAGCCGCGGGCTGGACTAGCGGGGGGGCCGGTGAGCAGTTCTTC
TRBD2 . TRBJ2-5 TRBV11-2 16 CASSSPLAGGLETQYF TGTGCCAGCAGCTCCCCCCTAGCGGGGGGGCTGGAGACCCAGTACTTC
TRBD1 many TRBJ1-2 TRBV7-2 13 CASSSGQNYGYTF TGTGCCAGCAGCTCGGGACAGAACTATGGCTACACCTTC
. few TRBJ2-7 TRBV7-2 15 CASSLRVGGSYEQYF TGTGCCAGCAGCTTAAGGGTGGGAGGTTCCTACGAGCAGTACTTC
TRBD2 few TRBJ2-2 TRBV29-1 14 CSPWGGPNTGELFF TGCAGCCCTTGGGGGGGTCCCAACACCGGGGAGCTGTTTTTT
TRBD1 many TRBJ1-5 TRBV29-1 14 CSVDRTGVNQPQHF TGCAGCGTCGACCGGACAGGGGTCAATCAGCCCCAGCATTTT
. many TRBJ2-3 TRBV2 14 CASSVPGLPDTQYF TGTGCCAGCAGTGTCCCGGGACTTCCAGATACGCAGTATTTT
TRBD1 . TRBJ1-5 TRBV6-2/TRBV6-3 14 CASSWTGNVQPQHF TGTGCCAGCAGTTGGACAGGGAACGTTCAGCCCCAGCATTTT
. few TRBJ1-5 TRBV30 16 CAWSFQQGHTDQPQHF TGTGCCTGGAGTTTTCAGCAGGGCCATACAGATCAGCCCCAGCATTTT
. many TRBJ2-3 TRBV7-8 16 CASSLTPGLSTDTQYF TGTGCCAGCAGTCTTACACCGGGTCTTAGCACAGATACGCAGTATTTT
. few TRBJ1-1 TRBV6-2/TRBV6-3 14 CASSTRTANTEAFF TGTGCCAGCAGTACTCGTACTGCGAACACTGAAGCTTTCTTT
. many TRBJ1-5 TRBV7-2 14 CASSLVDSNQPQHF TGTGCCAGCAGCTTAGTCGATAGCAATCAGCCCCAGCATTTT
. . TRBJ2-1 TRBV4-2 15 CASSPSYGSYNEQFF TGTGCCAGCAGCCCTTCGTACGGCTCCTACAATGAGCAGTTCTTC
TRBD2 . TRBJ2-7 TRBV10-3 15 CAISESGGGGSEQYF TGTGCCATCAGTGAGTCGGGTGGAGGCGGGAGCGAGCAGTACTTC
. many TRBJ1-2 TRBV7-9 13 CASSRDGNYGYTF TGTGCCAGCAGCCGGGACGGTAACTATGGCTACACCTTC
. many TRBJ2-5 TRBV5-6 15 CASSLWSALTETQYF TGTGCCAGCAGCTTGTGGTCTGCCCTGACCGAGACCCAGTACTTC
TRBD1 . TRBJ2-5 TRBV10-3 14 CAISGRGRSETQYF TGTGCCATCAGTGGCAGGGGGCGCAGTGAGACCCAGTACTTC
. . TRBJ2-7 TRBV6-1 14 CASSKDFPSYEQYF TGTGCCAGCAGCAAAGACTTCCCTTCCTACGAGCAGTACTTC
. few TRBJ2-7 TRBV20-1 14 CSAPLPGRPYEQYF TGCAGTGCTCCACTCCCGGGACGGCCGTACGAGCAGTACTTC
. . TRBJ1-5 TRBV27 15 CASSMLGGSNQPQHF TGTGCCAGCAGTATGCTGGGAGGGAGCAATCAGCCCCAGCATTTT